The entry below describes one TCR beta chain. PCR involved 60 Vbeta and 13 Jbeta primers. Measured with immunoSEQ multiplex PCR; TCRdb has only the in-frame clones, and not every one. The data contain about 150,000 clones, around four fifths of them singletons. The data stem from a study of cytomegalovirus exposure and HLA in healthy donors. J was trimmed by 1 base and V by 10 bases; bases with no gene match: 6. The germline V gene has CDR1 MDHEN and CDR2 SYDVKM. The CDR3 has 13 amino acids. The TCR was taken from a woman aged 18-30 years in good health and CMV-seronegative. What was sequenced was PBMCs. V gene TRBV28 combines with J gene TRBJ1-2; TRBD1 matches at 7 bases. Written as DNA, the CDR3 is TGTGCCATCGACGACAGGGTTAACTATGGCTACACCTTC. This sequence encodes CAIDDRVNYGYTF.